This TCR beta chain comes out of a study of cytomegalovirus exposure and HLA in healthy donors. Study at large: An earlier analysis identified 120 million or so unique TCR beta sequences in about 179 million T cells. Study results and limitations: An analysis was carried out at a later point. It showed that HLA-associated TCR beta chains were more clonally expanded than equally common non-associated chains. Within an earlier analysis, most TCR beta V segments proved productive either about 87% or about 30% of the time. Reportedly, cytomegalovirus status was diagnosed with high sensitivity and specificity.

Trimming removed 6 bases at V and 3 bases at J, with 14 bases between. Germline loops: CDR1 MNHNY, CDR2 SVGAGI (reference sequence). The CDR3 runs to 14 residues. With regard to this clone: Its antigen is unknown.

It was with 60 Vbeta and 13 Jbeta primers that the PCR ran. The repertoire was sequenced with immunoSEQ multiplex PCR; TCRdb's copy has only in-frame clones and lacks some. The sample includes about 130,000 clones, roughly 84% of them seen just once. The gene calls are TRBV6-6 and TRBJ1-1, with D possibly matching TRBD1 (6 bases). This TCR derives from a boy aged 5 to 17 in good health and CMV-seronegative. The sample comprised PBMCs. This CDR3 reads CASSYKGDDTEAFF. Here the CDR3 DNA reads TGTGCCAGCAGCTACAAGGGGGACGACACTGAAGCTTTCTTT.